Below, 7 T cell receptor beta chains from the same sample are listed, as sequenced in a study of molecular identifiers for immune sequencing clone quantification (dated by TCRdb to 2017 to 2018). The library came from PCR. Sequencing relied on a NextSeq 500. TCRdb reworked the public reads: Q25 trimming with fastp, MiXCR clone assembly, productive beta chains retained. Every entry covers one CDR3 protein and lists the most common genes and DNA from its rows. This sample holds some 320,000 distinct CDR3 sequences; about a quarter were observed only once. Roughly 0.7% of the sample lies in the top ten. The sample consisted of naive CD8+ T cells from blood, with Jurkat cell RNA spiked in. The meaning of the sample's cell subset or site label: FACS-sorted CD8+CD4-CCR7+CD45RA+ naive T cells. The receptors originated from a human donor in good health. Some libraries in this study had Jurkat cell RNA spiked in.

This clonotype was detected many times. The rearrangement uses TRBV6-5 and TRBJ2-3; 14 bases line up with TRBD2. Germline CDR1 reads MNHEY; CDR2 reads SVGAGI. CDR3 length: 17 amino acids. The V segment lost 0 bases and the J segment 1 base; nucleotides outside the gene matches: 0. CDR3 sequence (DNA): TGTGCCAGCAGTTACTCGGGACTAGCGGGGGGCACAGATACGCAGTATTTT. Protein sequence: CASSYSGLAGGTDTQYF.

This chain uses TRBV7-9 with TRBJ2-3, with TRBD1 matching over 9 bases. Germline CDR1 reads SEHNR; CDR2 reads FQNEAQ (reference sequence). Trimming took 1 base from V and 6 from J; bases not matched to a gene: 11. This CDR3 spans 17 amino acids. CDR3 in amino acids: CASSLGWPGQGEDTQYF. The CDR3 coding sequence is TGTGCCAGCAGCTTAGGTTGGCCGGGACAGGGAGAGGATACGCAGTATTTT.

V usage is TRBV20-1 and J usage is TRBJ2-3, with 8 bases aligning to TRBD1. With 0 bases clipped from V and 6 bases from J, the junction kept 11 bases outside the gene matches. CDR3 length equals 16 residues. Germline lookup yields CDR1 DFQATT and CDR2 SNEGSKA (reference sequence). CDR3 amino acids: CSARDMGQDLTDTQYF. The CDR3 DNA sequence: TGCAGTGCTAGAGATATGGGACAGGATCTTACCGATACGCAGTATTTT.

A note on this clonotype: A much larger clone sits a single nucleotide away, making a read error possible. J is TRBJ2-1 and V is TRBV6-1; D call uncertain. The V gene's germline CDR1 is MNHNS and CDR2 SASEGT. The CDR3 has 15 amino acids. V gave up 2 bases and J gave up 8 bases, with 16 bases separating them. This chain's CDR3 is CASSETISVGDEQFF. For the CDR3, the DNA is TGTGCCAGCAGTGAAACTATATCCGTGGGCGATGAGCAGTTCTTC.

As concerns this clonotype: A single base separates this from a much larger clone, so it may be a read error. The chain employs TRBV7-2 and TRBJ1-5, with D possibly matching TRBD1 (5 bases). The CDR3 totals 16 residues. Germline loops: CDR1 SGHTA, CDR2 FQGNSA. This CDR3 reads CASSPDEGRWNLPQHF. CDR3 sequence (DNA): TGTGCCAGCAGCCCGGACGAGGGGCGATGGAATCTGCCCCAGCATTTT.

Turning to this clonotype: A junction boundary mismatches the germline segment, possibly from a read error. V gene TRBV20-1 combines with J gene TRBJ2-7; 9 nucleotides match TRBD2. CDR1 is DFQATT and CDR2 is SNEGSKA in the germline V gene (reference sequence). The CDR3 has 18 residues. The CDR3 sequence: CSARDPLGAGGSSYKQYF. For the CDR3, the DNA is TGCAGTGCTAGAGATCCCCTAGGAGCGGGGGGTTCATCCTACAAGCAGTACTTC.

This clonotype appeared a few times. The V gene is TRBV4-3, the J gene TRBJ2-7; 10 bases are a match to TRBD1. The trim removed 4 bases at V and 2 bases at J, leaving 8 bases unmatched. The CDR3 is 16 residues long. The germline CDR1 and CDR2 sequences are LGHNA and YSLEER. CDR3 region: CASSLGTGVGAYEQYF. CDR3 nucleotides: TGCGCCAGCAGCCTGGGGACAGGGGTAGGGGCCTACGAGCAGTACTTC.